This entry features one T cell receptor (beta chain) sequence. Its matching antigen is unknown. The data belong to a study of shared clonotypes between healthy human individuals. Measured with immunoSEQ multiplex PCR; TCRdb has only the in-frame clones, and not every one. The repertoire holds about 2.4 million clones, with more than 90% as singletons. Whole-study results and caveats: Blood was the only sampled material, and tissue repertoires likely differ.

V lost 2 bases, J lost 3 bases, and 4 bases stayed unmatched. Germline CDR1 SEHNR, CDR2 FQNEAQ (reference sequence). The CDR3 has 15 amino acids. The genes are TRBV7-9 and TRBJ1-5, with TRBD1 matching over 7 bases. Sequencing input: naive CD4+ T cells sorted from blood. Subset of the sample: CD45RA+ positively selected. The receptor's source is a man aged 18 to 30 in good health. CDR3: CASSLSGGFNQPQHF. CDR3 nucleotides: TGTGCCAGCAGCTTATCAGGGGGATTCAATCAGCCCCAGCATTTT.